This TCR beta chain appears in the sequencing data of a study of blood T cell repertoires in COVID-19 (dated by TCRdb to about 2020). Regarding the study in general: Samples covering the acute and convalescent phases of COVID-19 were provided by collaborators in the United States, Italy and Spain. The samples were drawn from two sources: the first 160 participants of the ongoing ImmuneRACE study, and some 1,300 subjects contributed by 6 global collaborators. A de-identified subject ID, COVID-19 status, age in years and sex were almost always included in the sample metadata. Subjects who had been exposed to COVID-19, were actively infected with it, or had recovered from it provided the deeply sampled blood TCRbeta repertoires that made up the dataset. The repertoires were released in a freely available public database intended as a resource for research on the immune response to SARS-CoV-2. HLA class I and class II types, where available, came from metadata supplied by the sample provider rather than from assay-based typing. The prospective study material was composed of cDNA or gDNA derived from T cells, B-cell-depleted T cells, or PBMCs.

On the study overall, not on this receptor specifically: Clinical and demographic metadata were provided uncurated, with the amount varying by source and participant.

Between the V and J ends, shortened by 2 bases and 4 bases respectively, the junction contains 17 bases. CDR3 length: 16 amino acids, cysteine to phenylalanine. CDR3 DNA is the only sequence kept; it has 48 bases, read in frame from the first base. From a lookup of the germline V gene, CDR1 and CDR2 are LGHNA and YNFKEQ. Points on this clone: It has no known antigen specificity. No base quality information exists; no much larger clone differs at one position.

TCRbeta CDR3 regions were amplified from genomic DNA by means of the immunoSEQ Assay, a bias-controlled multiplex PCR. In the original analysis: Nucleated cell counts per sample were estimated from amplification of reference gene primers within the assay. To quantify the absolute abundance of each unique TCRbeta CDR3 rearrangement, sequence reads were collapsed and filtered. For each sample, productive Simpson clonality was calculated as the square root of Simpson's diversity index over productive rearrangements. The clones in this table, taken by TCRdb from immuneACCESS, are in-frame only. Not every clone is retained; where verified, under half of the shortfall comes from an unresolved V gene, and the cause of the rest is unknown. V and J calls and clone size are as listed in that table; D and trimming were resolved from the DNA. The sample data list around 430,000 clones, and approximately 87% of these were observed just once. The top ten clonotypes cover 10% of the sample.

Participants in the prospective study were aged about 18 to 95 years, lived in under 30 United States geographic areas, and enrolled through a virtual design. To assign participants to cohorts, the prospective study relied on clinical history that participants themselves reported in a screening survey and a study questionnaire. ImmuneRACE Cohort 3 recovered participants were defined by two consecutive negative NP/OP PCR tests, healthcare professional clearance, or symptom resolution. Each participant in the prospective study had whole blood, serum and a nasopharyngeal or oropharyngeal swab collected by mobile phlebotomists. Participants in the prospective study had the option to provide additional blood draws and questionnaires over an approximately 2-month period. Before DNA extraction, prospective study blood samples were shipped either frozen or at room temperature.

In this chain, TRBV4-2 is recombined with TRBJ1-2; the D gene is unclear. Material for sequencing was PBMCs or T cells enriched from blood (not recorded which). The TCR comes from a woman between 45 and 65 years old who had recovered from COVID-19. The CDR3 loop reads CASSQTATAKSYGYTF. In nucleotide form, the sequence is TGTGCCAGCAGCCAAACCGCCACAGCTAAATCCTATGGCTACACCTTC.